This is a list of T cell receptor beta chains from one sample in a study of regulatory T cells in long-lasting Graves disease. TCRdb itself ran the multiplex PCR reads through MiXCR, one entry per CDR3 protein. The sample includes 680,000 or so distinct CDR3 sequences, about 15% of them seen just once. The sample also formed part of further work on T cells in Graves' hyperthyroidism and ophthalmopathy.

The source was peripheral blood mononuclear cells (PBMCs), collected at new diagnosis, from a patient treated with antithyroid drugs. The receptors here all came from a young woman with Graves disease. Each CDR3 is given with its conserved first and last residue. D genes are given only for firm matches. A row's size may be missing; if present it is once, few, many or a size class.

V	size	J	D	DNA	CDR3
TRBV3-1	few	TRBJ2-3	NA	TGTGCCAGCAGATCAAGCGGGCCGAACACAGATACGCAGTATTTT	CASRSSGPNTDTQYF
TRBV6-2/TRBV6-3	NA	TRBJ2-3	NA	TGTGCCAGCGGCCTAGGGGAGCGGACGCAGTATTTT	CASGLGERTQYF
TRBV19	NA	TRBJ2-6	NA	TGTGCCAGTACGGCAGCTGGGGCCAACGTCCTGACTTTC	CASTAAGANVLTF
TRBV20-1	NA	TRBJ2-7	TRBD2	TGCAGTGCTAGCTTTCCAGCGGGAGGTTCATACGAGCAGTACTTC	CSASFPAGGSYEQYF
TRBV9	many	TRBJ2-3	NA	TGTGCCAGCAGCGTGGCAGATACCAGCACAGATACGCAGTATTTT	CASSVADTSTDTQYF
TRBV27	few	TRBJ2-1	TRBD1	TGTGCCAGCAGTTTGGGGGACAGGGATTACAATGAGCAGTTCTTC	CASSLGDRDYNEQFF
TRBV12-3/TRBV12-4	many	TRBJ2-3	TRBD2	TGTGCCAGCAGTCTTACTAGCGGAGATACGCAGTATTTT	CASSLTSGDTQYF
TRBV28	many	TRBJ1-4	NA	TGTGCCAGCAGTGAGGGAGGGAATGAAAAACTGTTTTTT	CASSEGGNEKLFF
TRBV12-5	NA	TRBJ1-5	TRBD1	TGTGCTAGTGGTTCAGGGGGGGGCAATCAGCCCCAGCATTTT	CASGSGGGNQPQHF
TRBV20-1	few	TRBJ2-7	NA	TGCAGTGCTAGAACAGGTTCGGGGGCCCGACAATACGAGCAGTACTTC	CSARTGSGARQYEQYF
TRBV7-2	NA	TRBJ2-2	NA	TGTGCCAGCGAGACAGTCAACACCGGGGAGCTGTTTTTT	CASETVNTGELFF
TRBV7-9	NA	TRBJ2-3	NA	TGTGCCAGCAGCTTAGCGGGATCGCGCACAGATACGCAGTATTTT	CASSLAGSRTDTQYF
TRBV7-3	few	TRBJ2-2	NA	TGTGCCAGCAGCCCGCAGGTGGGGGGCACCGGGGAGCTGTTTTTT	CASSPQVGGTGELFF
TRBV5-1	many	TRBJ2-1	TRBD2	TGCGCCAGCAGCTTGGAGGAGGGTAGCGGGCGGAGGGAGCAGTTCTTC	CASSLEEGSGRREQFF
TRBV11-1	many	TRBJ2-1	TRBD2	TGTGCCAGCAGCTTAGTTGGGACTATGGGCAATGAGCAGTTCTTC	CASSLVGTMGNEQFF